This T cell receptor beta chain was observed in a study of identifying expanded T cells in peripheral blood. Notes on the study in general: Roughly 2-week clone count variance significantly increased as total template count grew. Approximately 1.1 clones differed between technical replicates, versus around 15 and 18 over time.

Germline CDR1 is SGHTA and CDR2 is FQGNSA. Trimming shortened V by 2 bases and J by 4 bases, and 8 bases separated the two germline ends. The CDR3 is made up of 14 amino acids. Assay used: immunoSEQ multiplex PCR; TCRdb lists only in-frame clones, some missing. This table has approximately 100,000 clones, more than 85% appearing once. About this clone itself: Its specificity is not known.

During the collection period, no donor immune events like infections were recorded. The specimen was blood. This clonotype originated in a person aged 18-70 years in good health. The chain combines TRBV7-2 with TRBJ1-4; no clear D. CDR3 in DNA: TGTGCCAGCAGCTTAATGCAGTTTAATGAAAAACTGTTTTTT. The encoded protein is CASSLMQFNEKLFF. The full variable domain, in which reference TRBV7-2 and TRBJ1-4 provide the parts outside the CDR3, is GAGVSQSPSNKVTEKGKDVELRCDPISGHTALYWYRQSLGQGLEFLIYFQGNSAPDKSGLPSDRFSAERTGGSVSTLTIQRTQQEDSAVYLCASSLMQFNEKLFFGSGTQLSVL.